These 32 T cell receptor beta chains originate from one sample sequenced in a study of tumor and adjacent non-tumor tissue in lung cancer. No cell sorting was done before RNA was extracted from the tissue. The normal lung tissue was taken more than 3 cm from the tumor edge. Three rounds of nested PCR, following a modified ARM-PCR protocol, produced the TCRbeta library. TCRdb reprocessed the multiplex PCR reads via MiXCR and lists one record per CDR3 protein. The top ten clones hold 15% to 20% of a sample with approximately 110,000 distinct CDR3 sequences, about 61% of them seen once. Sequencing was carried out using distant non-tumor lung tissue. The receptors originated from a man aged 55 to 70 with non-small cell lung cancer.

This clonotype was seen only once. At one boundary the junction diverges from the germline segment, which might be a read error. The chain carries TRBV29-1 and TRBJ1-1, with unresolved D. The CDR3 is 12 residues long. Per germline, CDR1 SQVTM and CDR2 ANQGSEA. CDR3 region: CSVHDAGTEALF. The CDR3 DNA reads TGCAGCGTTCACGACGCGGGCACTGAAGCTCTCTTT.

The chain combines TRBV6-1 with TRBJ2-5; D possibly corresponds to TRBD2 (7 bases). V was pared by 6 bases and J by 13 bases, with 21 bases between. This CDR3 comprises 13 residues. Germline V gene data show CDR1 as MNHNS and CDR2 as SASEGT. The CDR3 here is CASSEQGGEIRYF. The CDR3 DNA sequence: TGTGCCAGCAGCGAACAGGGAGGGGAGATCCGGTACTTC.

V usage is TRBV5-6 and J usage is TRBJ1-5; D is possibly TRBD1 (6 bases). The germline gives CDR1 SGHDT, CDR2 YYEEEE. The V end lost 1 base, the J end lost 11 bases, and 25 bases lay between the germline ends. The CDR3 contains 17 residues. CDR3 in amino acids: CASSLQGQGVSNQAQHF. The CDR3 DNA reads as TGTGCCAGCAGCTTGCAGGGGCAGGGTGTTTCTAACCAGGCCCAGCATTTT.

Turning to this clonotype: The conserved phenylalanine or tryptophan normally closing the CDR3 is absent here, so this likely arose from a read error. No DNA is shown, since the ends of the CDR3 on it are uncertain; the CDR3 is the one TCRdb lists. The rearrangement uses TRBV11-3 and TRBJ1-2. Germline V gene data show CDR1 as SGHNT and CDR2 as YENEEA. A total of 13 residues make up the CDR3, ends included. This CDR3 is CASSLARSDGYSS.

Remarks on this clonotype: At one of its ends the junction is not consistent with the germline gene, which may arise from a read error. The chain links TRBV28 to TRBJ2-5; the D is unclear. This CDR3 is built from 14 residues. Germline-derived CDR1 and CDR2 are MDHEN and SYDVKM. CDR3 sequence (DNA): TGTGCCAGCAATTTATCAGTCAGTGAAGAGACCCAGTACTTC. Residues: CASNLSVSEETQYF.

By frequency in the sample, this clonotype is medium-sized. The V gene is TRBV11-1, the J gene TRBJ2-2; D call uncertain. CDR1 SGHAT and CDR2 FQDESV come from the germline V gene (reference sequence). Trimming removed 5 bases from V and 4 bases from J, with 8 bases in between. The CDR3 consists of 13 residues. CDR3 region: CASSPQSTGELFF. The CDR3, as DNA: TGTGCCAGCAGCCCCCAGAGCACCGGGGAGCTGTTTTTT.

Note on this clonotype: At one of its ends the junction is not consistent with the germline gene, which may arise from a read error. This chain connects TRBV6-5 to TRBJ2-6; a possible D gene is TRBD1 (5 bases). The CDR3 spans 18 residues. Per the germline V gene, CDR1 is MNHEY and CDR2 is SVGAGI. CDR3 in amino acids: CVSSYSPVSPSGANVLSF. The CDR3 region has the DNA TGTGTCAGCAGTTACTCGCCGGTCTCCCCTTCTGGGGCCAACGTCCTGAGTTTC.

Remarks on this clonotype: Mismatch with germline at one junction end may stem from a read error. CDR3 sequence: CSASEVTGSPLHF. The CDR3 bases are TGTAGTGCTTCGGAGGTCACGGGTTCACCCCTCCACTTT. The gene calls are TRBV20-1 and TRBJ1-6; D gene ambiguous. The CDR3 spans 13 residues. Germline V lookup: CDR1 DFQATT, CDR2 SNEGSKA (reference sequence).

On this clonotype: This clone may be a read error of a much larger clone one base away. V usage is TRBV6-1 and J usage is TRBJ2-1, with 7 nucleotides matching TRBD1. The germline gives CDR1 MNHNS, CDR2 SASEGT. CDR3 length equals 16 residues. The CDR3 nucleotides are TGTGTCAGCAGTGAACTGGGACAGACGGACTACAATGAGCAGTTCTTC. It translates to CVSSELGQTDYNEQFF.

Details on this clonotype: Sequence at one end of the junction differs from germline and may be a read error. V and J are TRBV11-3 and TRBJ1-2; TRBD1 is a possible D gene (6 bases). Germline V gene lookup returns CDR1 SGHNT and CDR2 YENEEA. The CDR3 sequence is 14 residues long. The CDR3 reads CANSPRQGHYGYTF. The CDR3 DNA follows: TGTGCCAACAGCCCCCGGCAGGGGCATTATGGCTACACCTTC.

There are a few counts of this clonotype. A read error may explain this, as a much larger clone is one base away. The CDR3 region is CARSQDQITNTQYF. The CDR3 nucleotides are TGTGCCAGGAGTCAGGACCAAATCACAAATACGCAGTATTTT. V usage is TRBV6-5 and J usage is TRBJ2-3, with D unresolved. The germline gives CDR1 MNHEY, CDR2 SVGAGI. CDR3 length equals 14 residues.

The chain has TRBV6-5 and TRBJ2-3, with TRBD2 matching over 15 bases. CDR1 is MNHEY and CDR2 is SVGAGI in the germline V gene. There are 18 residues in the CDR3. The V gene end was trimmed by 2 bases and the J gene end by 14 bases; junction bases not matched to a gene: 17. The CDR3 coding sequence is TGTGCCAGCAGTTACGGGACTAGCGGGGGGCGGGTCACAGATACACTGTATTTT. Its protein product is CASSYGTSGGRVTDTLYF.

This clonotype showed up many times. This chain joins TRBV20-1 and TRBJ1-1; TRBD1 matches 7 bases. Unmatched junction bases numbered 9, after V lost 6 bases and J lost 8 bases. Germline values: CDR1 DFQATT, CDR2 SNEGSKA (reference sequence). This CDR3 has 12 amino acids. CDR3 protein: CSARQGIMEAFF. The CDR3 DNA is TGCAGTGCCAGACAGGGAATCATGGAAGCTTTCTTT.

This clonotype was counted many times. The chain is built from TRBV29-1 and TRBJ1-2; unclear D gene. The CDR3 is 12 amino acids. V lost 4 bases and J 6 bases, leaving 12 bases between the germline ends. The germline gives CDR1 SQVTM, CDR2 ANQGSEA. CDR3 DNA: TGCAGCGTTGTTGTGACGGAAGATGGCTACACCTTC. This translates into CSVVVTEDGYTF. The full variable domain, in which reference TRBV29-1 and TRBJ1-2 provide the parts outside the CDR3, is SAVISQKPSRDICQRGTSLTIQCQVDSQVTMMFWYRQQPGQSLTLIATANQGSEATYESGFVIDKFPISRPNLTFSTLTVSNMSPEDSSIYLCSVVVTEDGYTFGSGTRLTVV.

As regards this clonotype: With a much larger clone just one base away, this may be a read error. The chain is built from TRBV5-4 and TRBJ2-2; 8 nucleotides line up with TRBD1. The length of the CDR3 is 15 residues. Looked up from germline, CDR1 is SGHNT and CDR2 is YYREEE (reference sequence). CDR3 sequence: CVSSWRTGHTGELFF. The CDR3 region has the DNA TGTGTCAGCAGCTGGAGGACAGGGCACACCGGGGAGCTGTTTTTT.

In regard to this clonotype: Given the absence of the conserved phenylalanine or tryptophan at the CDR3 end, a read error is likely. The genes are TRBV6-4 and TRBJ2-7; TRBD2 might be the D (6 bases). The CDR3 spans 16 residues. Germline-derived CDR1 and CDR2 are MRHNA and SNTAGT. The CDR3, as DNA: TGTGCCAGCACTGACGGGGGAGCTGTAGGCTCCTACGAGCAGTACCTC. Its protein is CASTDGGAVGSYEQYL.

This clonotype was picked up many times. The rearrangement joins TRBV6-1 to TRBJ2-7, with unresolved D. The CDR3 contains 15 residues. V was pared by 0 bases and J by 5 bases, with 14 bases between. Per the germline V gene, CDR1 is MNHNS and CDR2 is SASEGT. For the CDR3, the DNA is TGTGCCAGCAGTGAAGCTCTTGGACCAAGGAACGAGCAGTACTTC. Residues: CASSEALGPRNEQYF.

Turning to this clonotype: One junction end does not reproduce the germline sequence, and a read error may be involved. The chain is built from TRBV29-1 and TRBJ1-2, with unresolved D. The CDR3 extends over 12 amino acids. Germline CDR1 reads SQVTM; CDR2 reads ANQGSEA. In nucleotides, the CDR3 is TGCAGCGTTGAGGCGAGTAACTGTGGCTACACCTTC. It yields the protein CSVEASNCGYTF.

The V and J genes are TRBV6-2 or TRBV6-3 and TRBJ2-7, with 14 bases fitting TRBD2. The CDR3 has 15 amino acids. CDR1 and CDR2 (germline): MNHEY, SVGEGT. The junction had 12 bases not matched to a gene; V was cut back by 9 bases and J by 8 bases. The CDR3 nucleotides read TGTGCCAGGAGCCGGGGACTAGCGGGAGAATACAAGCAGTACTTC. This gives the protein CARSRGLAGEYKQYF.

About this clonotype: Germline and junction disagree at one end, which may indicate a read error. The chain recombines TRBV5-6 with TRBJ1-5; 7 bases fit TRBD1. The CDR3 has 15 residues. Germline CDR1 is SGHDT and CDR2 is YYEEEE. CDR3 sequence (DNA): TGTGCCAACAGCCTCAGACAGGGCAAAAATCAGCCCCAGCATTTT. It yields the protein CANSLRQGKNQPQHF. The full variable domain, its missing parts supplied by reference TRBV5-6 and TRBJ1-5, is DAGVTQSPTHLIKTRGQQVTLRCSPKSGHDTVSWYQQALGQGPQFIFQYYEEEERQRGNFPDRFSGHQFPNYSSELNVNALLLGDSALYLCANSLRQGKNQPQHFGDGTRLSIL.

To note about this clonotype: The junction differs from germline at one of its ends, possibly a read error. The chain is built from TRBV29-1 and TRBJ1-1; a possible D gene is TRBD1 (6 bases). CDR1 SQVTM and CDR2 ANQGSEA come from the germline V gene. This CDR3 has 13 amino acids. CDR3 sequence reads: CGVRGQGGTEAFF. CDR3 DNA: TGCGGCGTTCGGGGGCAGGGAGGCACAGAAGCTTTCTTT. The full variable domain, its missing parts supplied by reference TRBV29-1 and TRBJ1-1, is SAVISQKPSRDICQRGTSLTIQCQVDSQVTMMFWYRQQPGQSLTLIATANQGSEATYESGFVIDKFPISRPNLTFSTLTVSNMSPEDSSIYLCGVRGQGGTEAFFGQGTRLTVV.

Points on this clonotype: A much larger clonotype is one base distant, so this may be a read error. The V and J genes are TRBV28 and TRBJ2-5, with 7 bases that match TRBD1. The germline V gene encodes CDR1 MDHEN and CDR2 SYDVKM. CDR3 size: 15 residues. V lost 6 bases, J lost 2 bases, and 9 bases stayed unmatched. CDR3 bases: TGTGCCAGCAGCCAACAAAAGGGACAGCAAGAGACCCAGTACTTC. Protein product: CASSQQKGQQETQYF. Combining the CDR3 with reference TRBV28 and TRBJ2-5 gives the whole variable domain DVKVTQSSRYLVKRTGEKVFLECVQDMDHENMFWYRQDPGLGLRLIYFSYDVKMKEKGDIPEGYSVSREKKERFSLILESASTNQTSMYLCASSQQKGQQETQYFGPGTRLLVL.

This clonotype was observed a handful of times. The chain uses TRBV5-8 and TRBJ1-2; maybe TRBD1 (6 bases). Germline V gene lookup returns CDR1 SGHTS and CDR2 YDEGEE. There are 13 residues in the CDR3. V was cut by 5 bases and J by 7 bases, with 15 bases left in between. CDR3 DNA sequence: TGTGCCAGCAGTTCAACAGGGTTCGGTGGCTACACCTTC. Translated, it gives CASSSTGFGGYTF.

This clonotype was detected many times. The V gene is TRBV4-1, the J gene TRBJ1-2, with no clear D. Trimming removed 4 bases from V and 3 bases from J, with 12 bases in between. CDR1 and CDR2 from the germline V gene are MGHRA and YSYEKL. The CDR3 length is 14 residues. The CDR3 nucleotides read TGCGCCAGCAGCCCTTGGACCACGTACTATGGCTACACCTTC. This gives the protein CASSPWTTYYGYTF.

About this clonotype: One end of the junction fails to match germline, which may point to a read error. V and J are TRBV20-1 and TRBJ2-1, with D perhaps TRBD1 (5 bases). The CDR3 extends over 12 amino acids. Germline V lookup: CDR1 DFQATT, CDR2 SNEGSKA (reference sequence). The CDR3 nucleotides read TGCAGTGCTAGCCGACAGTACAATGAGAAGTTCTTT. Translation: CSASRQYNEKFF.

Notes on this clonotype: The junction does not match germline at one end; this may be a read error. The J gene is TRBJ2-7, the V gene TRBV20-1; D not resolved. The CDR3 has 14 residues. Germline values: CDR1 DFQATT, CDR2 SNEGSKA (reference sequence). In DNA, the CDR3 is TGCAGTTCTAGAGATTCCGCGACCACCTACAAGCAGTACTTC. It codes for CSSRDSATTYKQYF.

CDR3 residues: CASSVDIRELFF. The CDR3 DNA follows: TGTGCCAGCAGTGTGGACATCAGGGAGCTGTTTTTT. J is TRBJ2-2 and V is TRBV12-3 or TRBV12-4, with D maybe TRBD1 (5 bases). The germline V and J ends were trimmed by 5 bases and 9 bases, with 10 bases remaining between them. This CDR3 comprises 12 residues.

For this clonotype: At one of its ends the junction is not consistent with the germline gene, which may arise from a read error. The chain employs TRBV6-9 and TRBJ2-7; no definite D call. CDR3 length equals 15 residues. Germline CDR1 MNHGY, CDR2 SVAAGI. CDR3 residues: CASSPRRHSSYEQHF. CDR3 nucleotide sequence: TGTGCCAGCAGCCCCCGCCGGCATTCCTCCTACGAGCAGCACTTC.

The gene calls are TRBV20-1 and TRBJ2-5; D unresolved. Germline V gives CDR1 DFQATT, CDR2 SNEGSKA (reference sequence). This CDR3 has 11 residues. V lost 3 bases and J 4 bases, leaving 6 bases between the germline ends. The CDR3 loop is CSASYPETQYF. In nucleotides, the CDR3 is TGCAGTGCTAGTTACCCAGAGACCCAGTACTTC.

As concerns this clonotype: At one end, the junction sequence differs from germline, possibly due to a read error. The chain employs TRBV12-3 or TRBV12-4 and TRBJ2-7, with D perhaps matching TRBD2 (5 bases). This CDR3 comprises 13 residues. The CDR3 region has the DNA TGTGCCAACAGTCCGGGGATTTACTACGAGCAGTACTTC. This encodes CANSPGIYYEQYF.

This clonotype was seen a handful of times. The J gene is TRBJ2-1, the V gene TRBV7-9, with D possibly TRBD1 on 6 matching bases. The CDR3 spans 14 residues. V was shortened by 5 bases and J by 0 bases, with 8 bases between the two germline ends. Germline CDR1 and CDR2: SEHNR and FQNEAQ (reference sequence). The CDR3 DNA reads as TGTGCCAGCAGCCGGGACAACTCCTACAATGAGCAGTTCTTC. Residues: CASSRDNSYNEQFF.

In its sample, this clonotype was seen a few times. Possible read error: a much larger clone is one base away. The rearrangement links TRBV15 to TRBJ2-7, with D possibly called TRBD1 or TRBD2 (6 bases each). This CDR3 has 13 residues. Germline V gene sequence: CDR1 LNHNV, CDR2 YYDKDF (reference sequence). The CDR3 coding sequence is TGTGCCACCAGCAGCATCGCAGGGGAGGAGCAGTGCTTC. It specifies CATSSIAGEEQCF. The entire variable domain, with the rest obtained from reference TRBV15 and TRBJ2-7, is as follows: DAMVIQNPRYQVTQFGKPVTLSCSQTLNHNVMYWYQQKSSQAPKLLFHYYDKDFNNEADTPDNFQSRRPNTSFCFLDIRSPGLGDTAMYLCATSSIAGEEQCFGPGTRLTVT.